Here is one TCR beta chain with its context. As yet, its antigen is unknown. The data stem from a study of shared clonotypes between healthy human individuals. General study findings and limits: Collection of samples was limited to blood; tissue repertoires likely differ.

Assay used: immunoSEQ multiplex PCR; TCRdb lists only in-frame clones, some missing. The data hold approximately 510,000 clones, with 79% observed a single time. The germline V gene has CDR1 LNHDA and CDR2 SQIVND (reference sequence). The CDR3 covers 14 residues. Trimming removed 4 bases from V and 6 bases from J; junction bases left unmatched: 4. The TCR comes from a woman aged 35 to 49 in good health. Some clones in this sample may be carry-over from other donors' samples. The genes are TRBV19 and TRBJ2-1; 9 bases align to TRBD1. Specimen: PBMCs. In nucleotides, the CDR3 is TGTGCCAGTAGTAGGTCGGACAGGGGCAATGAGCAGTTCTTC. Protein product: CASSRSDRGNEQFF.